This TCR beta chain was identified in a study of Tregs in tolerant kidney transplant recipients. For this clone: What it binds is not known.

The CDR3 is made up of 15 amino acids. Germline loops: CDR1 MDHEN, CDR2 SYDVKM. V dropped 4 bases and J dropped 6; count of bases not matched to a gene: 8. Overall study results and limits: The small number of patients limits these findings pending further validation. Antigen-driven expansion was suggested because donor-specific Tregs expanded more than all Tregs in tolerant patients.

CD4+CD25+CD127- Tregs, CD4+CD25- non-Tregs, CD4 and CD8 cells were sorted. Here immunoSEQ multiplex PCR was the method, and the copy in TCRdb shows in-frame clones only, minus some. The data show about 77,000 clones, under 98% seen once. This clonotype originated in a human donor who received a combined kidney and bone marrow transplant. The chain employs TRBV28 and TRBJ1-2, with TRBD1 identical over 10 bases. The material was CD4+ T cells from blood, obtained before the transplant. The CDR3 sequence: CASSYGDRGEDGYTF. The CDR3 DNA reads TGTGCCAGCAGTTATGGGGACAGGGGAGAGGATGGCTACACCTTC.